Sequencing of this TCR beta chain was carried out in a study of metastatic and nonmetastatic thyroid tumors. Findings of the study overall: Reportedly, malignant thyroid tumors had significantly higher TCR beta diversity than benign nodules, in blood and tumor.

Each patient went into thyroid surgery without having received any treatment. Per the study methods: A classifier for distant metastasis in papillary thyroid cancer was constructed using CDR3 differences observed across clinicopathological groups. MiXCR was used by TCRdb to re-call the PCR reads. These V and J calls originate from TCRdb's pipeline instead of the authors' own analysis. The repertoire has about 20,000 clones, approximately 22% of them found once; the top ten carry roughly a tenth. In regard to this clone: Its antigen is currently unknown.

Losses at the gene ends were 1 base for V and 9 bases for J; bases not matched to a gene: 5. The germline V gene has CDR1 SEHNR and CDR2 FQNEAQ (reference sequence). This CDR3 is built from 14 residues. The sample taken for sequencing was tumor tissue. This clonotype was sampled from a male donor with papillary thyroid cancer or a benign thyroid nodule (not recorded which). Some clones in this sample may be carry-over from other donors' samples. This rearrangement joins TRBV7-9 to TRBJ1-1, with TRBD1 identical over 10 bases. DNA of the CDR3: TGTGCCAGCAGCTTAGGGGGACAGGGGTCTCAAGCTTTCTTT. It is translated as CASSLGGQGSQAFF.